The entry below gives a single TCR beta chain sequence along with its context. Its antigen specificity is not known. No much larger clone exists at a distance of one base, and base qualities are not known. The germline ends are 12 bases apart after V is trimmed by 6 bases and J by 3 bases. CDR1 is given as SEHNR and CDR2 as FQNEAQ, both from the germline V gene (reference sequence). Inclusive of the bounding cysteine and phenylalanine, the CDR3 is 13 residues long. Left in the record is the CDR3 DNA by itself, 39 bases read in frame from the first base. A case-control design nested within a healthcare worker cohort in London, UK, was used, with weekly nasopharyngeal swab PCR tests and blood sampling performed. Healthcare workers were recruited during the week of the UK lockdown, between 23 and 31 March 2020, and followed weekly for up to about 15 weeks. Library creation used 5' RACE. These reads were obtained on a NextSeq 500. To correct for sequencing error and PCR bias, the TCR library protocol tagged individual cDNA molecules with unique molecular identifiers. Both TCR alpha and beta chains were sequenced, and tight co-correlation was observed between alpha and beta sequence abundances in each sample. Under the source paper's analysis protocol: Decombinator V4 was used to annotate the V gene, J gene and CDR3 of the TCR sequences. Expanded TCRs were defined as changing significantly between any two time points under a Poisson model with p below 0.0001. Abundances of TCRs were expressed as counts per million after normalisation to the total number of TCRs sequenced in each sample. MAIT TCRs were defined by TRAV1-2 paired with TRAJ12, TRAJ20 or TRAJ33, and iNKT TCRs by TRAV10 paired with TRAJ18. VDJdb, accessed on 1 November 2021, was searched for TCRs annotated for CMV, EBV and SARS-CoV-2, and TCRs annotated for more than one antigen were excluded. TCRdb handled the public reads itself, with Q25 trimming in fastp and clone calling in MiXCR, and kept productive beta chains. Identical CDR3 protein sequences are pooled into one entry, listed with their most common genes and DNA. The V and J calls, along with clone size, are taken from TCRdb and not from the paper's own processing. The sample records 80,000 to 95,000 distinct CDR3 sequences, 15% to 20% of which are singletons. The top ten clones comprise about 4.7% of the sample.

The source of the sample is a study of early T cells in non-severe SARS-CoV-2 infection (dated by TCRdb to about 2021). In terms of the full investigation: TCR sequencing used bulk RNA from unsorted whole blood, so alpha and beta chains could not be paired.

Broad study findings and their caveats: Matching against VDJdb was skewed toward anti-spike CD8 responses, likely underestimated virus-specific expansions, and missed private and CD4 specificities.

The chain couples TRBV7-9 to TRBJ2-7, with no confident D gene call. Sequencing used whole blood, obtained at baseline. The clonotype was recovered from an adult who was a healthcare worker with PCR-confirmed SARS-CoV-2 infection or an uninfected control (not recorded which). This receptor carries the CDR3 CASRPGPFYEQYF. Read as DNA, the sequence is TGTGCCAGCAGGCCCGGACCGTTCTACGAGCAGTACTTC.